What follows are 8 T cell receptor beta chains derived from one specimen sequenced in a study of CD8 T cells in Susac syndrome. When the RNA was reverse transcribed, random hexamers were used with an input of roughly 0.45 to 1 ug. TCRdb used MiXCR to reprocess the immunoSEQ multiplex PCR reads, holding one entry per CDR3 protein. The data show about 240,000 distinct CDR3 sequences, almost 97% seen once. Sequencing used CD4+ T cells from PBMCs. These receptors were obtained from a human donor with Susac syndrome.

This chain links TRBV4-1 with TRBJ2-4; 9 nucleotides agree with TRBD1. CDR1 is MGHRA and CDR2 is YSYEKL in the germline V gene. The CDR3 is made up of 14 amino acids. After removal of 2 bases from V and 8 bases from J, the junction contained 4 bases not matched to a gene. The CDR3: CASSQTGTGYIQYF. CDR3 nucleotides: TGCGCCAGCAGCCAAACCGGGACAGGGTACATTCAGTACTTC.

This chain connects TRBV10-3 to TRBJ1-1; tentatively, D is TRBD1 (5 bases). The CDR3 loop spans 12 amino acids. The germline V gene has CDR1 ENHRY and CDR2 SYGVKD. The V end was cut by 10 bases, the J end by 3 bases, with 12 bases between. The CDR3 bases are TGTGCCAGCAGAACAGGTTACACTGAAGCTTTCTTT. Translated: CASRTGYTEAFF.

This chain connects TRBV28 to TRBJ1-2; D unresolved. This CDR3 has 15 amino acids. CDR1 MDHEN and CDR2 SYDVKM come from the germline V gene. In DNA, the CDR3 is TGTGCTACAGAAACAATCGGCCCGAGGATCTATGGCTACACCTTC. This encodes CATETIGPRIYGYTF.

In DNA form, the CDR3 reads TGTGCCAGCAGTTTCCCTACTAGGGCTAGCGGCCGCACAGATACGCAGTATTTT. Residues: CASSFPTRASGRTDTQYF. This sequence joins TRBV12-3 or TRBV12-4 and TRBJ2-3; TRBD2 matches 7 bases. The V segment lost 3 bases and the J segment 1 base; nucleotides outside the gene matches: 13. The CDR3 runs to 18 residues.

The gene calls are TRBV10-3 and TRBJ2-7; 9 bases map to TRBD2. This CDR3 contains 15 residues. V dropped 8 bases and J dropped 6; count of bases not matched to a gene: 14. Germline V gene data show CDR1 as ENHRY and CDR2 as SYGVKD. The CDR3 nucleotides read TGTGCCATCTCGGGGACGGGGGGACTAGCAGGCGAGCAGTACTTC. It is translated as CAISGTGGLAGEQYF.

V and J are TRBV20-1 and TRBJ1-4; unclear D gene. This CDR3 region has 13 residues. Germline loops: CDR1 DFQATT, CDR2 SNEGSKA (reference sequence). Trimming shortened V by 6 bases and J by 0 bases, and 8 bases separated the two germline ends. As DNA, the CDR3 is TGCAGTGCCTTGCCTGCAACTAATGAAAAACTGTTTTTT. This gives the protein CSALPATNEKLFF.

The CDR3 region has the DNA TGCAGTGCTAGAGATAACGTGAAGGGGAACTTCTACGAGCAGTACTTC. Amino acids: CSARDNVKGNFYEQYF. The chain recombines TRBV20-1 with TRBJ2-7, with a tentative D call TRBD1 (5 bases). Trimming pared 0 bases from V and 3 bases from J, leaving 18 bases between. Per the germline V gene, CDR1 is DFQATT and CDR2 is SNEGSKA (reference sequence). There are 16 residues in the CDR3.

DNA for the CDR3: TGCGCCAGCAGCTTGGGTACCCTCGAAGGGGCTGAAGCTTTCTTT. Translation gives CASSLGTLEGAEAFF. The V and J genes are TRBV5-1 and TRBJ1-1; tentatively, D is TRBD1 (5 bases). Trimming shortened V by 0 bases and J by 6 bases, and 15 bases separated the two germline ends. Germline V gene lookup returns CDR1 SGHRS and CDR2 YFSETQ. The CDR3 has 15 residues.